The 18 T cell receptor beta chains below were found in one sample sequenced in a study of blood T cell repertoires in COVID-19. The method was immunoSEQ multiplex PCR; TCRdb's version includes in-frame clones alone and lacks a portion of them. The sample carries 200,000 to 250,000 clones, roughly 80% recorded once. Material: peripheral blood. These receptor sequences come from an elderly woman with COVID-19, enrolled during active disease.

The chain links TRBV5-1 to TRBJ2-1, with TRBD2 identical over 7 bases. Unmatched junction bases numbered 11, after V lost 5 bases and J lost 3 bases. The CDR3 covers 16 residues. The germline V gene has CDR1 SGHRS and CDR2 YFSETQ. CDR3 sequence reads: CASRPLERGNYNEQFF. CDR3 nucleotide sequence: TGCGCCAGCAGGCCCTTGGAGCGGGGAAACTACAATGAGCAGTTCTTC.

This clone was observed a few times. This chain connects TRBV6-6 to TRBJ1-4, with 8 bases matching TRBD1. Germline V gives CDR1 MNHNY, CDR2 SVGAGI (reference sequence). With V trimmed by 0 bases and J by 5 bases, 5 bases remained unmatched. The CDR3 is 16 residues long. The CDR3: CASSYSTRGPNEKLFF. CDR3 bases: TGTGCCAGCAGTTACTCGACCAGGGGGCCGAATGAAAAACTGTTTTTT.

The chain has TRBV11-2 and TRBJ2-5; 12 nucleotides agree with TRBD2. There are 15 residues in the CDR3. The germline gives CDR1 SGHAT, CDR2 FQNNGV. Trimming removed 5 bases from V and 5 bases from J; junction bases left unmatched: 6. The DNA of the CDR3 is TGTGCCAGCAGCCCTAGCGGGAGGGAATCGGAGACCCAGTACTTC. Residues: CASSPSGRESETQYF.

V and J are TRBV30 and TRBJ1-2, with no clear D. The germline V and J ends were trimmed by 2 bases and 2 bases, with 12 bases remaining between them. CDR3 length: 14 amino acids. Germline values: CDR1 GTSNPN, CDR2 SVGIG (reference sequence). This chain's CDR3 is CAWSPPGGNYGYTF. In DNA form, the CDR3 reads TGTGCCTGGAGTCCCCCAGGTGGCAACTATGGCTACACCTTC.

The chain links TRBV5-1 to TRBJ2-6, with D perhaps matching TRBD1 (5 bases). Germline V gene lookup returns CDR1 SGHRS and CDR2 YFSETQ. There are 17 residues in the CDR3. The V end was cut by 6 bases, the J end by 1 base, with 17 bases between. The CDR3 DNA reads as TGCGCCAGCACCACGTTGCAGGGAATGTCTGGGGCCAACGTCCTGACTTTC. Its translation is CASTTLQGMSGANVLTF.

Regarding this clone: Different DNA sequences within this sample yield the same CDR3. The gene calls are TRBV18 and TRBJ1-1, with 9 nucleotides matching TRBD1. Germline CDR1 is KGHSH and CDR2 is LQKENI. The CDR3 sequence is 14 residues long. The J segment lost 3 bases and the V segment lost 3 bases, leaving 2 bases of the junction unmatched. The CDR3 here is CASSPRTGDTEAFF. Here the CDR3 DNA reads TGTGCCAGCTCACCTCGGACAGGGGACACTGAAGCTTTCTTT.

V gene TRBV5-4 combines with J gene TRBJ2-7, with TRBD2 identical over 9 bases. The CDR3 covers 13 residues. The germline CDR1 and CDR2 sequences are SGHNT and YYREEE (reference sequence). Trimming cost V 4 bases and J 7 bases; bases outside gene matches: 6. The DNA of the CDR3 is TGTGCCAGCAGCCCCCGTAGCGGGAGTGAGCAGTACTTC. Its translation: CASSPRSGSEQYF.

The rearrangement joins TRBV28 to TRBJ2-6, with D maybe TRBD1 (6 bases). The V end was cut by 6 bases, the J end by 0 bases, with 9 bases between. This CDR3 has 15 residues. Germline CDR1 and CDR2: MDHEN and SYDVKM. CDR3 nucleotide sequence: TGTGCCAGCAGGGACAGTTTCTCTGGGGCCAACGTCCTGACTTTC. This codes for CASRDSFSGANVLTF. The whole variable domain, filled in from reference TRBV28 and TRBJ2-6, reads DVKVTQSSRYLVKRTGEKVFLECVQDMDHENMFWYRQDPGLGLRLIYFSYDVKMKEKGDIPEGYSVSREKKERFSLILESASTNQTSMYLCASRDSFSGANVLTFGAGSRLTVL.

This clone was seen a single time. This sequence joins TRBV5-4 and TRBJ1-2, with TRBD1 identical over 9 bases. Germline V gene sequence: CDR1 SGHNT, CDR2 YYREEE (reference sequence). This CDR3 contains 13 residues. Unmatched junction bases numbered 5, after V lost 4 bases and J lost 7 bases. CDR3 coding DNA: TGTGCCAGCAGCACCCGGACAGGGGTTGGCTACACCTTC. This translates into CASSTRTGVGYTF.

This chain links TRBV18 with TRBJ2-3, with 8 nucleotides matching TRBD2. With V trimmed by 3 bases and J by 5 bases, 4 bases remained unmatched. This CDR3 has 14 amino acids. The germline V gene encodes CDR1 KGHSH and CDR2 LQKENI. CDR3 sequence reads: CASSPALAGDTQYF. The CDR3 DNA follows: TGTGCCAGCTCACCCGCCCTAGCGGGAGATACGCAGTATTTT.

This clone has only a few counts. This chain links TRBV2 with TRBJ1-3; D is perhaps TRBD1 (5 bases). V dropped 4 bases and J dropped 0 bases, with 10 bases sitting between them. Germline-derived CDR1 and CDR2 are SNHLY and FYNNEI. The CDR3 length is 15 residues. CDR3 in amino acids: CASSGQRGSGNTIYF. CDR3 bases: TGTGCCAGCAGTGGACAGAGAGGCTCTGGAAACACCATATATTTT.

This chain links TRBV6-6 with TRBJ1-1; maybe TRBD1 (6 bases). V was pared by 2 bases and J by 6 bases, with 16 bases between. The germline gives CDR1 MNHNY, CDR2 SVGAGI (reference sequence). This CDR3 is built from 15 residues. The CDR3 is CASSYAGALNPEAFF. DNA of the CDR3: TGTGCCAGCAGTTACGCGGGGGCGCTTAACCCTGAAGCTTTCTTT.

This clone was seen once. The rearrangement uses TRBV7-3 and TRBJ1-1; D remains ambiguous. The germline gives CDR1 SGHTA, CDR2 FQGTGA. The CDR3 is 15 amino acids. V lost 5 bases to trimming and J lost 0 bases, with 13 bases between them. The CDR3 loop is CASSPSPRLNTEAFF. CDR3 nucleotides: TGTGCCAGCAGCCCGTCTCCCAGGTTGAACACTGAAGCTTTCTTT.

On this clone itself: The identical CDR3 is also encoded by other nucleotide sequences in the sample. The chain links TRBV5-6 to TRBJ1-3; tentative D call: TRBD1 (6 bases). This CDR3 spans 14 amino acids. Germline values: CDR1 SGHDT, CDR2 YYEEEE. Deletions cut 5 bases from V and 3 bases from J, with 12 bases between. The CDR3 loop is CASSLRGSGNTIYF. The DNA of the CDR3 is TGTGCCAGCAGTCTCAGGGGAAGTGGAAACACCATATATTTT. The full variable domain, with the rest looked up from reference TRBV5-6 and TRBJ1-3, is DAGVTQSPTHLIKTRGQQVTLRCSPKSGHDTVSWYQQALGQGPQFIFQYYEEEERQRGNFPDRFSGHQFPNYSSELNVNALLLGDSALYLCASSLRGSGNTIYFGEGSWLTVV.

The gene calls are TRBV27 and TRBJ1-1; no reliable D call. The CDR3 is 13 amino acids. Trimming took 5 bases from V and 1 from J, leaving 8 bases between them. Germline V gene sequence: CDR1 MNHEY, CDR2 SMNVEV (reference sequence). The CDR3 region is CASSNTANTEAFF. The CDR3 bases are TGTGCCAGCAGTAATACAGCGAACACTGAAGCTTTCTTT.

This chain connects TRBV2 to TRBJ1-1; D is unclear. V lost 4 bases, J lost 0 bases, and 12 bases lay in between. Germline lookup yields CDR1 SNHLY and CDR2 FYNNEI. The length of the CDR3 is 15 residues. The CDR3, as DNA: TGTGCCAGCAGTGCCATAGGTACAGTGAACACTGAAGCTTTCTTT. It translates to CASSAIGTVNTEAFF.

V is TRBV19 and J is TRBJ2-1; D unclear. V gave up 6 bases and J gave up 0 bases, with 9 bases separating them. The length of the CDR3 is 14 residues. Per germline, CDR1 LNHDA and CDR2 SQIVND (reference sequence). CDR3 residues: CASRPMSSYNEQFF. The CDR3 coding sequence is TGTGCCAGTAGACCGATGAGCTCCTACAATGAGCAGTTCTTC. The whole variable domain, remainder taken from reference TRBV19 and TRBJ2-1, is DGGITQSPKYLFRKEGQNVTLSCEQNLNHDAMYWYRQDPGQGLRLIYYSQIVNDFQKGDIAEGYSVSREKKESFPLTVTSAQKNPTAFYLCASRPMSSYNEQFFGPGTRLTVL.

A single count supports this clone. The rearrangement joins TRBV29-1 to TRBJ1-2, with a weak D call TRBD1 (6 bases). The CDR3 extends over 13 amino acids. The V gene lost 4 bases and the J gene lost 4 bases, with 13 bases spanning the gap. CDR1 and CDR2 from the germline V gene are SQVTM and ANQGSEA. The CDR3 bases are TGCAGCGTTGTCGTAGGGGGAAGCTATGGCTACACCTTC. This encodes CSVVVGGSYGYTF.